Reported below is one T cell receptor beta chain. The target antigen is unknown. Measured with immunoSEQ multiplex PCR; TCRdb has only the in-frame clones, and not every one. The data show fewer than 100,000 clones, with about 96% seen just once and around 1.7% held by the top ten. These data originate in a study of T cell clonotyping in hematopoietic cell transplantation. At the level of the study: Pretransplant recipient samples were taken after cytoreduction.

Study-wide points: Higher Inverse Simpson Index values in graft donor and pretransplant recipient predicted broader posttransplant TCR diversity. At the given depth, recipient repertoires were over 95% de novo clonotypes.

This CDR3 contains 15 residues. After removal of 1 base from V and 10 bases from J, the junction contained 11 bases not matched to a gene. Germline V lookup: CDR1 SGHRS, CDR2 YFSETQ. Time point here: recipient sample about 28 days before transplant, after cytoreduction. Blood collection times were about day -28 and days 30, 100, 180 posttransplant. The chain couples TRBV5-1 to TRBJ2-1; 7 bases fit TRBD2. This sample comprised peripheral blood mononuclear cells, obtained before stem cell transplant. The TCR was taken from a woman in her forties or fifties with acute myeloid leukemia. Some clones in this sample may be carry-over from other donors' samples. The DNA for the CDR3 is TGCGCCAGCAGCTTGCGTTTGACTAGCAACCAGGAGCAGTTCTTC. Its translation is CASSLRLTSNQEQFF. Together with reference TRBV5-1 and TRBJ2-1, the CDR3 gives the full variable domain: KAGVTQTPRYLIKTRGQQVTLSCSPISGHRSVSWYQQTPGQGLQFLFEYFSETQRNKGNFPGRFSGRQFSNSRSEMNVSTLELGDSALYLCASSLRLTSNQEQFFGPGTRLTVL.